This T cell receptor beta chain came from a study of blood T cell repertoires in COVID-19. Turning to the study itself: The origin of the acute and convalescent COVID-19 samples was the United States, Italy and Spain. Sample material is recorded as cDNA or gDNA derived from T cells, B-cell-depleted T cells, or PBMCs.

In the original processing: Reference gene primer amplification yielded estimated nucleated cell counts. Libraries were prepared by immunoSEQ multiplex PCR; TCRdb keeps only in-frame clonotypes and omits some of them. V and J calls and clone size are those listed in that table; D and trimming were worked out from the DNA. The sample includes about 260,000 clones, under 90% of them seen just once. There are a few counts of this clone. V dropped 4 bases and J dropped 0; count of bases not matched to a gene: 4. The CDR3 is 14 residues long. Germline V lookup: CDR1 SGHRS, CDR2 YFSETQ. The TCR originated in a woman aged 45-60 years who had recovered from COVID-19. The sequencing input was peripheral blood. The rearrangement links TRBV5-1 to TRBJ2-7, with TRBD1 matching over 7 bases. The CDR3 DNA follows: TGCGCCAGCAGCCAGGGACAGAGCTCCTACGAGCAGTACTTC. Its translation: CASSQGQSSYEQYF.